The T cell receptor (beta chain) under discussion was sequenced for a study of blood T cell repertoires in COVID-19. The assay was immunoSEQ multiplex PCR, and TCRdb's table has in-frame clones only and misses some. The sample consists of about 280,000 clones, 90% of them appearing once. Germline V gene lookup returns CDR1 SGHDN and CDR2 FVKESK. This CDR3 contains 16 residues. J lost 0 bases, V lost 2 bases, and 6 bases had no gene match. This clone showed up just once. The receptor comes from a woman in her late teens or twenties with acute COVID-19. The J gene is TRBJ1-1, the V gene TRBV14; 7 bases fit TRBD1. Sequencing was carried out using PBMCs or T cells enriched from blood (not recorded which). The CDR3 sequence is CASSQRTGVMNTEAFF. The CDR3 nucleotides read TGTGCCAGCAGCCAACGGACAGGCGTCATGAACACTGAAGCTTTCTTT.